The sequence of this T cell receptor beta chain was determined in a study of blood T cell repertoires in COVID-19. On the study more broadly: From T cells, B-cell-depleted T cells, or PBMCs came the material, which was cDNA or gDNA.

Clones were sequenced by immunoSEQ multiplex PCR, and TCRdb holds only the in-frame ones, with some missing. The sample shows approximately 210,000 clones, about 85% of them seen only once. The CDR3 totals 15 residues. V was clipped by 3 bases and J by 10 bases, with 16 bases between them. From germline, CDR1 is LGHDT and CDR2 YNNKEL (reference sequence). The receptor was derived from a woman of 80 years or more with COVID-19, enrolled during active disease. V usage is TRBV3-1 (or the pseudogene TRBV3-2) and J usage is TRBJ1-6; D is perhaps TRBD1 (5 bases). Sequenced: peripheral blood. In DNA, the CDR3 is TGTGCCAGCAGCCAGAGACAGCTTAGTAACTCACCCCTCCACTTT. It specifies CASSQRQLSNSPLHF.